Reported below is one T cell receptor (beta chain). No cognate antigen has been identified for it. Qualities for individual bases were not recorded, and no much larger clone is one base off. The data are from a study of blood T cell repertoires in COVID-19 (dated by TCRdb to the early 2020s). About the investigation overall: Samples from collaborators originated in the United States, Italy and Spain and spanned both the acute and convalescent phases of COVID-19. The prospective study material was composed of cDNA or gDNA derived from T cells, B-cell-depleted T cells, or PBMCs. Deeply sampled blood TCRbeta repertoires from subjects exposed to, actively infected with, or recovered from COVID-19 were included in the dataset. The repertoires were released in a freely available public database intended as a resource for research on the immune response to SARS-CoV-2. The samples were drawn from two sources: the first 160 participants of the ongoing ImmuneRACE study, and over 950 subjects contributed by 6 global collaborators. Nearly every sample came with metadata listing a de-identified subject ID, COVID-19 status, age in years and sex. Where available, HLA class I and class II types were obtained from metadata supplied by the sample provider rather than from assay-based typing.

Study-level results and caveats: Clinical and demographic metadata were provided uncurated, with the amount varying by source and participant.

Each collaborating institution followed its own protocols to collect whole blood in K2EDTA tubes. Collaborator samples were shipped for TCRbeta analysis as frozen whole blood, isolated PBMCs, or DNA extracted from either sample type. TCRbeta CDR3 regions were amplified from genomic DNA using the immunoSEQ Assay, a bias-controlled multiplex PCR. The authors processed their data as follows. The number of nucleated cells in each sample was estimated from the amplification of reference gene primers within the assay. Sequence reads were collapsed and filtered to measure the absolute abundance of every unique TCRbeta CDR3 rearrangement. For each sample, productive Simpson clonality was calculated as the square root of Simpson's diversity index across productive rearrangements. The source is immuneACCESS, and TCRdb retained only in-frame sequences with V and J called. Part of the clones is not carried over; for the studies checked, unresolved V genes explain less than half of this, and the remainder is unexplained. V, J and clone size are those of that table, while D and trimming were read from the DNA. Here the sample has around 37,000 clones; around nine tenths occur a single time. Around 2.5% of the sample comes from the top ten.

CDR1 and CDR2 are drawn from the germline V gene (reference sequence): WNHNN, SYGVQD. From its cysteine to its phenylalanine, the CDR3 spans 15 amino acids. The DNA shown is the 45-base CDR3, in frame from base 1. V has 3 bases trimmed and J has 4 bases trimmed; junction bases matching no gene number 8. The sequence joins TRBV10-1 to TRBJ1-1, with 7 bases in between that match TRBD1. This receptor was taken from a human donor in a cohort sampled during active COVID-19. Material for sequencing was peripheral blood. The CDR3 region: CASSDEGASGTEAFF. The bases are TGCGCCAGCAGTGATGAGGGGGCGTCGGGCACTGAAGCTTTCTTT.